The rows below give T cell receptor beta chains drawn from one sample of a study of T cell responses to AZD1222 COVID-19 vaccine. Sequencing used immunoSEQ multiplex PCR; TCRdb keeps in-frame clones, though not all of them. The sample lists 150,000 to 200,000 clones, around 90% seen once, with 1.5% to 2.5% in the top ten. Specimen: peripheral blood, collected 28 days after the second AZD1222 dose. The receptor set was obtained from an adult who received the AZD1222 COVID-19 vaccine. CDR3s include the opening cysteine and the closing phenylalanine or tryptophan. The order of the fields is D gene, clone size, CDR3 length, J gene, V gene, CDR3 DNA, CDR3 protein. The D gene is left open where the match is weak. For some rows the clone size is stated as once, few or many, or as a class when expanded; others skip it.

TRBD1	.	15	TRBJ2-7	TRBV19	TGTGCCAGTAGTAGAGGACAGGGCACACACTACGAGCAGTACTTC	CASSRGQGTHYEQYF
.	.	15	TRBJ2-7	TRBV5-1	TGCGCCAGCAGCTGGGAGGGGGCGACGAAAGCCGAGCAGTACTTC	CASSWEGATKAEQYF
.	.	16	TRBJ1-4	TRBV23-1	TGCGCCAGCAGTCAATCCGTCACGCAGGGCGGGGAAAAACTGTTTTTT	CASSQSVTQGGEKLFF
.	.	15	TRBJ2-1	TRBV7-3	TGTGCCAGCAGCCCCCGGACTCGAGTCTACAATGAGCAGTTCTTC	CASSPRTRVYNEQFF
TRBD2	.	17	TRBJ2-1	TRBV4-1	TGCGCCAGCAGCCAAGATCAGCGGGAGCTAGGCTACAATGAGCAGTTCTTC	CASSQDQRELGYNEQFF
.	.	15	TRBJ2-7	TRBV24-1	TGTGCCACCAGTGATGCCGGGACAGCGGGATACGAGCAGTACTTC	CATSDAGTAGYEQYF
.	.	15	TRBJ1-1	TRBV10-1	TGCGCCAGCAGAACCTCAGGGTGGGTGAACACTGAAGCTTTCTTT	CASRTSGWVNTEAFF
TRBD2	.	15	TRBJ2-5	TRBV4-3	TGCGCCAGCAGCCAAGAAACTAGCGCGGAGGAGACCCAGTACTTC	CASSQETSAEETQYF
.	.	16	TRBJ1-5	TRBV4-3	TGCGCCAGCAGCCAAGAAAGGTGGAATGTGTGGCAGCCCCAGCATTTT	CASSQERWNVWQPQHF
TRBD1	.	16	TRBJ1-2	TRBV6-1	TGTGCCAGCAGTGATAAATTTCAGGGGGCAAGGTATGGCTACACCTTC	CASSDKFQGARYGYTF
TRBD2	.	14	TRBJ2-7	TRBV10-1	TGCGCCAGCAGTGAGAGCGGGAGGGCCGGGGAGCAGTACTTC	CASSESGRAGEQYF
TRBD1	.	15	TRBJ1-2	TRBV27	TGTGCCAGCAGTCTGACAGGGAACGGGGACTATGGCTACACCTTC	CASSLTGNGDYGYTF
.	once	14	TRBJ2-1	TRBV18	TGTGCCAGCTCACCCACGCGGGACCTCAATGAGCAGTTCTTC	CASSPTRDLNEQFF
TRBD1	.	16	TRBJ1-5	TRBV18	TGTGCCAGCTCACTACCGGGACAGGCGAGCAATCAGCCCCAGCATTTT	CASSLPGQASNQPQHF
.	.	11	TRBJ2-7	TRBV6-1	TGTGCCAGCAGTGAAACGTACGAGCAGTACTTC	CASSETYEQYF
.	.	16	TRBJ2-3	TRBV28	TGTGCCAGCAGCCGAATGATGTGGGCTCGCACAGATACGCAGTATTTT	CASSRMMWARTDTQYF
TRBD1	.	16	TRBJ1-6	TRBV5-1	TGCGCCAGCAGCTTCCAAAGACAGGGCTATAATTCACCCCTCCACTTT	CASSFQRQGYNSPLHF
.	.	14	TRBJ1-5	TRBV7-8	TGTGCCAGCAGCTTAATCGATAGCAATCAGCCCCAGCATTTT	CASSLIDSNQPQHF
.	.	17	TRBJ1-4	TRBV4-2	TGTGCCAGCAGCCTTCTAATCGGGGGAACCCGGGGTGAAAAACTGTTTTTT	CASSLLIGGTRGEKLFF